This T cell receptor beta chain came from a study of Graves' ophthalmopathy and Graves' hyperthyroidism. Serum thyroxine and TRAb, along with clinical symptoms, thyroid ultrasound and orbital computed tomography, were what diagnosis relied on. The authors isolated PBMCs from over 7.5 ml of fresh peripheral blood. CDR3 length equals 11 residues. Per germline, CDR1 SQVTM and CDR2 ANQGSEA. Between the trimmed V and J ends, which lost 6 bases and 7 bases, there was a span of 13 bases. Scientists amplified the TCR beta CDR3 regions from RNA transcripts. A first-round RT-PCR used HTBI primers, followed by a second-round multiplex PCR. TCRdb fed the multiplex PCR reads into MiXCR, producing one record per CDR3 protein. This table holds about 400,000 distinct CDR3 sequences, about 18% found once.

This sequence originates from a woman aged 18-35 years with Graves' ophthalmopathy. The chain employs TRBV29-1 and TRBJ2-7; possibly TRBD1 for D (6 bases). The material sequenced was peripheral blood. CDR3 sequence: CSVYTGQEQYF. Written as DNA, the CDR3 is TGCAGCGTGTATACAGGGCAGGAGCAGTACTTC.